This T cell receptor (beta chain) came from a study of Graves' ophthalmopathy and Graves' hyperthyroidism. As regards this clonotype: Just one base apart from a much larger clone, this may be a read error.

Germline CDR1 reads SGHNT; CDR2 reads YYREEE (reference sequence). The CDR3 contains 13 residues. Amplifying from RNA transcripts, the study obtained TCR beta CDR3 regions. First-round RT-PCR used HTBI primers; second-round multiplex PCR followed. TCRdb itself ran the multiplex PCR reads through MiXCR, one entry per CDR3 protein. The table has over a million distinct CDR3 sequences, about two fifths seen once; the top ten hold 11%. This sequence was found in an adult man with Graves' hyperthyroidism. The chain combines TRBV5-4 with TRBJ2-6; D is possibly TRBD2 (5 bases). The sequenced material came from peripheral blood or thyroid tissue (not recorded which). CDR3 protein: CAGSPGDANVLTF. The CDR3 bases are TGTGCCGGCAGCCCCGGGGATGCCAACGTCCTGACTTTC.